The rows below give T cell receptor beta chains drawn from one sample of a study of cytotoxic CD8 clonotypes in ibrutinib-treated CLL. This table comes from immunoSEQ multiplex PCR, and its TCRdb copy is limited to in-frame clones, with some not included. The sample includes some 170,000 clones, about 88% of them seen just once. This specimen consisted of PBMCs, obtained at disease progression, from a patient treated with ibrutinib. The source is a human donor with chronic lymphocytic leukemia. Each CDR3 is given with its conserved first and last residue. Each record gives: V gene, clone size, J gene, CDR3 protein. Rows may omit the clone size; those that give it use once, few, many or a size class.

V gene: TRBV5-4; clone size: -; J gene: TRBJ1-1; CDR3 protein: CASSRTEDEAFF
V gene: TRBV6-5; clone size: -; J gene: TRBJ1-1; CDR3 protein: CASSYSDTNTEAFF
V gene: TRBV28; clone size: -; J gene: TRBJ2-1; CDR3 protein: CASRRGQGVSEQFF
V gene: TRBV7-9; clone size: -; J gene: TRBJ1-1; CDR3 protein: CASSFGNTEAFF
V gene: TRBV19; clone size: -; J gene: TRBJ2-1; CDR3 protein: CASRTPGGGPYNEQFF
V gene: TRBV15; clone size: -; J gene: TRBJ1-3; CDR3 protein: CATSRGSSGNTIYF
V gene: TRBV27; clone size: -; J gene: TRBJ1-1; CDR3 protein: CASSLGTGGPTEAFF
V gene: TRBV4-3; clone size: -; J gene: TRBJ2-2; CDR3 protein: CASSPDRGRVGELFF
V gene: TRBV19; clone size: -; J gene: TRBJ1-1; CDR3 protein: CASRTGGNTEAFF
V gene: TRBV9; clone size: -; J gene: TRBJ2-1; CDR3 protein: CASSGAGQPYNEQFF
V gene: TRBV5-1; clone size: -; J gene: TRBJ2-3; CDR3 protein: CASSLVREGLDYTDTQYF
V gene: TRBV30; clone size: once; J gene: TRBJ1-1; CDR3 protein: CAWRPVGQGGGTEAFF
V gene: TRBV4-1; clone size: -; J gene: TRBJ2-2; CDR3 protein: CASSRGILEDTGELFF
V gene: TRBV5-4; clone size: many; J gene: TRBJ1-3; CDR3 protein: CASSLVPLSSGNTIYF
V gene: TRBV9; clone size: once; J gene: TRBJ2-1; CDR3 protein: CASSAPSGEQFF
V gene: TRBV7-9; clone size: -; J gene: TRBJ2-3; CDR3 protein: CASSHPSGTSVTDTQYF
V gene: TRBV5-1; clone size: -; J gene: TRBJ1-3; CDR3 protein: CASSTTGFGNTIYF
V gene: TRBV6-1; clone size: once; J gene: TRBJ1-1; CDR3 protein: CASSEVGAGRNTEAFF
V gene: TRBV7-8; clone size: -; J gene: TRBJ1-2; CDR3 protein: CASSFLDRALGGYTF
V gene: TRBV6-5; clone size: -; J gene: TRBJ2-7; CDR3 protein: CASSYSVSYEQYF
V gene: TRBV5-4; clone size: -; J gene: TRBJ2-7; CDR3 protein: CASSLWQYF
V gene: TRBV27; clone size: -; J gene: TRBJ2-7; CDR3 protein: CASSSGLQGEQYF
V gene: TRBV10-3; clone size: -; J gene: TRBJ2-3; CDR3 protein: CAISETGGGGADTQYF
V gene: TRBV5-1; clone size: -; J gene: TRBJ2-1; CDR3 protein: CASSLGGNHNEQFF
V gene: TRBV11-2; clone size: -; J gene: TRBJ2-7; CDR3 protein: CASSVAGGPDEQYF
V gene: TRBV5-4; clone size: -; J gene: TRBJ1-1; CDR3 protein: CASGTNMATEAFF
V gene: TRBV29-1; clone size: -; J gene: TRBJ2-7; CDR3 protein: CSYRGPDYEQYF
V gene: TRBV7-9; clone size: -; J gene: TRBJ1-2; CDR3 protein: CASVDRQDNYGYTF
V gene: TRBV29-1; clone size: -; J gene: TRBJ2-1; CDR3 protein: CSVLAGVRYEQFF
V gene: TRBV4-1; clone size: -; J gene: TRBJ2-7; CDR3 protein: CASSQEYYLYEQYF
V gene: TRBV4-3; clone size: -; J gene: TRBJ1-5; CDR3 protein: CASSQDGVQPQHF
V gene: TRBV19; clone size: -; J gene: TRBJ2-7; CDR3 protein: CASTPRKGQTIGSYEQYF
V gene: TRBV10-3; clone size: few; J gene: TRBJ2-1; CDR3 protein: CAISGGAGGRYNEQFF
V gene: TRBV5-1; clone size: -; J gene: TRBJ1-1; CDR3 protein: CASSLRGGTEAFF
V gene: TRBV27; clone size: -; J gene: TRBJ2-3; CDR3 protein: CASTFMDTQYF
V gene: TRBV28; clone size: -; J gene: TRBJ2-7; CDR3 protein: CASSPYHKTGLPYEQYF
V gene: TRBV5-1; clone size: -; J gene: TRBJ1-1; CDR3 protein: CASSFAGGRLNTEAFF
V gene: TRBV5-5; clone size: many; J gene: TRBJ1-2; CDR3 protein: CASARETNYGYTF
V gene: TRBV18; clone size: -; J gene: TRBJ1-2; CDR3 protein: CASSPLTVTGGSNYGYTF
V gene: TRBV19; clone size: many; J gene: TRBJ1-5; CDR3 protein: CASSYWGSNQPQHF
V gene: TRBV6-5; clone size: -; J gene: TRBJ1-5; CDR3 protein: CASSSTLYSNQPQHF
V gene: TRBV7-2; clone size: -; J gene: TRBJ1-1; CDR3 protein: CASSSLGQGRTEAFF
V gene: TRBV29-1; clone size: -; J gene: TRBJ1-5; CDR3 protein: CSVGDYSNQPQHF
V gene: TRBV6-5; clone size: -; J gene: TRBJ1-4; CDR3 protein: CASSYDFAANEKLFF
V gene: TRBV27; clone size: once; J gene: TRBJ1-1; CDR3 protein: CASGNGRGWAEAFF
V gene: TRBV7-2; clone size: once; J gene: TRBJ2-5; CDR3 protein: CASSFGLRETQYF
V gene: TRBV29-1; clone size: -; J gene: TRBJ1-2; CDR3 protein: CSANRGAYGYTF
V gene: TRBV4-2; clone size: -; J gene: TRBJ2-5; CDR3 protein: CASSQDLAGTSGETQYF
V gene: TRBV5-5; clone size: -; J gene: TRBJ1-5; CDR3 protein: CASSLDGAGDQPQHF
V gene: TRBV7-2; clone size: -; J gene: TRBJ2-5; CDR3 protein: CASSQTRWETQYF
V gene: TRBV11-2; clone size: once; J gene: TRBJ2-7; CDR3 protein: CASSLGTSGRAYEQYF
V gene: TRBV2; clone size: -; J gene: TRBJ1-4; CDR3 protein: CASSFDRPRDEKLFF
V gene: TRBV27; clone size: -; J gene: TRBJ2-3; CDR3 protein: CASSFGQGGRDTQYF